The present TCR beta chain was sequenced within a study of T cell responses to AZD1222 COVID-19 vaccine. Study conclusions and caveats: Dominant CD4 TCR responses targeted spike regions 160-218 and 743-854.

Germline V gene sequence: CDR1 SEHNR, CDR2 FQNEAQ (reference sequence). Trimming took 2 bases from V and 4 from J, leaving 18 bases between them. The CDR3 consists of 17 residues. The table came from immunoSEQ multiplex PCR; TCRdb's copy has only in-frame clones and leaves some out. In the table there are more than 95,000 clones, 85% to 90% of which are singletons. Regarding this clone: The target antigen is unknown.

This TCR was recovered from an adult in good health. The specimen comprised peripheral blood, sampled on day 0 of AZD1222 vaccination. The chain uses TRBV7-9 and TRBJ1-3; the D is unclear. The CDR3 DNA follows: TGTGCCAGCAGCTTAAGCCCGGGCTGGGCTAAAGGAAACACCATATATTTT. This sequence encodes CASSLSPGWAKGNTIYF.